One sample yielded the 25 T cell receptor beta chains listed below, sequenced in a study of T-cell memory formation after mild COVID-19. One entry per CDR3 protein, called by TCRdb with MiXCR from the 5' RACE reads. The data show fewer than 650,000 distinct CDR3 sequences, with 15% to 20% seen just once and less than 10% held by the top ten. Sequenced sample: PBMCs or a T cell subset sorted from them (not recorded which). The source of these receptors is an adult woman who had mild COVID-19 (a few samples of this study predate the infection). Cell type and time point are not known.

The chain couples TRBV19 to TRBJ2-2, with a possible D match to TRBD2 (5 bases). V lost 6 bases to trimming and J lost 6 bases, with 11 bases between them. Germline lookup yields CDR1 LNHDA and CDR2 SQIVND (reference sequence). The CDR3 contains 13 residues. The CDR3 region is CASRLSAAGELFF. CDR3 DNA sequence: TGTGCCAGTAGACTGTCAGCGGCCGGGGAGCTGTTTTTT.

This clonotype was detected a few times. The chain employs TRBV6-2 or TRBV6-3 and TRBJ1-1; D call uncertain. Germline loops: CDR1 MNHEY, CDR2 SVGEGT. The CDR3 spans 17 residues. Trimming took 7 bases from V and 0 from J, leaving 21 bases between them. The CDR3 reads CASTKRDGVIVNTEAFF. DNA for the CDR3: TGTGCCAGCACCAAACGGGATGGAGTAATAGTGAACACTGAAGCTTTCTTT.

The chain couples TRBV9 to TRBJ2-1, with D perhaps TRBD1 (6 bases). Germline V lookup: CDR1 SGDLS, CDR2 YYNGEE. V was clipped by 3 bases and J by 2 bases, with 6 bases between them. This CDR3 region has 13 residues. The CDR3 sequence: CASSAGAYNEQFF. CDR3 coding DNA: TGTGCCAGCAGCGCAGGGGCCTACAATGAGCAGTTCTTC.

This clonotype was counted many times. The rearrangement joins TRBV6-5 to TRBJ2-3; possibly TRBD1 for D (5 bases). CDR1 MNHEY and CDR2 SVGAGI come from the germline V gene. Trimming shortened V by 9 bases and J by 4 bases, and 8 bases separated the two germline ends. There are 11 residues in the CDR3. CDR3 region: CASEQADTQYF. The CDR3, as DNA: TGTGCCAGTGAACAGGCAGATACGCAGTATTTT.

CDR3 sequence reads: CASSLDPFYTDTQYF. As DNA, the CDR3 is TGTGCCAGCAGTTTAGACCCGTTTTACACAGATACGCAGTATTTT. The V and J genes are TRBV27 and TRBJ2-3; no reliable D call. Trimming pared 2 bases from V and 2 bases from J, leaving 11 bases between. CDR3 length equals 15 residues. Germline assignment: CDR1 MNHEY and CDR2 SMNVEV (reference sequence).

This clonotype has just a few counts. A much larger clonotype is one base distant, so this may be a read error. J is TRBJ2-7 and V is TRBV9; D tentatively fits TRBD1 or TRBD2 (6 bases each). The CDR3 is 14 residues long. Trimming cost V 0 bases and J 2 bases, with 9 bases left between them. In germline, CDR1 is SGDLS, CDR2 YYNGEE. Here the CDR3 DNA reads TGTGCCAGCAGCGTAGCGGGGGCCCCCTACGAGCAGTACTTC. Protein: CASSVAGAPYEQYF.

This rearrangement joins TRBV4-2 to TRBJ2-1, with 7 nucleotides matching TRBD1. V lost 0 bases, J lost 5 bases, and 7 bases stayed unmatched. CDR1 LGHNA and CDR2 YNFKEQ come from the germline V gene. CDR3 length: 16 residues. CDR3 nucleotides: TGTGCCAGCAGCCAAGAGACGGGACAGACAAACAATGAGCAGTTCTTC. Protein product: CASSQETGQTNNEQFF.

This clonotype was seen a few times. The CDR3 DNA is TGCAGTGCTCGTAGACTGACCTACGAGCAGTACTTC. It specifies CSARRLTYEQYF. This chain uses TRBV20-1 with TRBJ2-7; D not certain. The CDR3 has 12 amino acids. CDR1 and CDR2 from the germline V gene are DFQATT and SNEGSKA (reference sequence). V was trimmed by 5 bases and J by 2 bases, leaving 10 bases between them.

This clonotype was detected only once. CDR3 in amino acids: CASSFITGGKGEQYF. The DNA of the CDR3 is TGTGCCAGCAGCTTCATAACAGGTGGTAAAGGCGAGCAGTACTTC. The genes are TRBV5-8 and TRBJ2-7; D possibly corresponds to TRBD1 (5 bases). This CDR3 has 15 residues. Germline CDR1 SGHTS, CDR2 YDEGEE. V was cut by 2 bases and J by 6 bases, with 18 bases left in between.

This clonotype has ten or more counts. The genes are TRBV7-9 and TRBJ2-2, with a possible D match to TRBD1 (5 bases). Germline CDR1 and CDR2: SEHNR and FQNEAQ (reference sequence). V was shortened by 4 bases and J by 6 bases, with 6 bases between the two germline ends. This CDR3 is built from 12 residues. Written as DNA, the CDR3 is TGTGCCAGCAGCTCCAGGGCCGGGGAGCTGTTTTTT. Translating gives CASSSRAGELFF.

The chain links TRBV18 to TRBJ1-1; 8 bases fit TRBD1. V was clipped by 3 bases and J by 4 bases; unmatched bases: 7. Germline CDR1 and CDR2: KGHSH and LQKENI. The CDR3 length is 15 residues. CDR3 amino acids: CASSPRGQVGTEAFF. The CDR3 DNA reads as TGTGCCAGCTCACCCCGGGGACAGGTGGGCACTGAAGCTTTCTTT.

This clonotype has a handful of counts. The rearrangement uses TRBV12-3 or TRBV12-4 and TRBJ1-2, with a possible D match to TRBD1 (6 bases). V was trimmed by 6 bases and J by 7 bases, leaving 21 bases between them. The CDR3 extends over 15 amino acids. In nucleotides, the CDR3 is TGTGCCAGCAGCCCAGGGTCAGGGGTAATAGGTGGCTACACCTTC. Translating it yields CASSPGSGVIGGYTF.

This clonotype was observed a few times. The chain combines TRBV20-1 with TRBJ1-1, with D possibly being TRBD1 (6 bases). This CDR3 is 13 amino acids long. Trimming pared 5 bases from V and 3 bases from J, leaving 13 bases between. Per the germline V gene, CDR1 is DFQATT and CDR2 is SNEGSKA (reference sequence). The CDR3: CSARAGGDTEAFF. DNA of the CDR3: TGCAGTGCTCGGGCGGGGGGCGACACTGAAGCTTTCTTT.

The gene calls are TRBV6-6 and TRBJ2-1; D assignment may be TRBD1 or TRBD2 (5 bases each). V was clipped by 2 bases and J by 5 bases, with 16 bases between them. The CDR3 is 16 residues long. The germline V gene has CDR1 MNHNY and CDR2 SVGAGI (reference sequence). The CDR3: CASSYPGLRGDNEQFF. CDR3 DNA: TGTGCCAGCAGTTACCCGGGCCTCAGAGGGGACAATGAGCAGTTCTTC.

This clonotype was seen many times. This chain links TRBV12-3 or TRBV12-4 with TRBJ1-2; 7 bases map to TRBD1. This CDR3 has 13 residues. Losses at the gene ends were 3 bases for V and 4 bases for J; bases not matched to a gene: 2. The CDR3 protein is CASSLGQIYGYTF. CDR3 in DNA: TGTGCCAGCAGTTTGGGACAGATCTATGGCTACACCTTC.

The CDR3 spells CASSRFSALAASYEQYF. In nucleotides, the CDR3 is TGTGCCAGCAGCCGTTTTTCGGCTCTTGCAGCGAGCTACGAGCAGTACTTC. The chain carries TRBV4-2 and TRBJ2-7, with D hard to call. CDR3 size: 17 residues. V gave up 4 bases and J gave up 3 bases, with 22 bases separating them. CDR1 LGHNA and CDR2 YNFKEQ come from the germline V gene.

This clonotype appeared a few times. The chain couples TRBV12-3 or TRBV12-4 to TRBJ2-7; 8 nucleotides agree with TRBD1. Trimming took 6 bases from V and 9 from J; bases not matched to a gene: 7. The CDR3 runs 12 residues. CDR3 residues: CASRPDRGLQYF. The CDR3 DNA reads as TGTGCCAGCAGACCTGACAGGGGTTTGCAGTACTTC.

This clonotype was seen more than once but under ten times. The chain recombines TRBV7-2 with TRBJ1-1; D is undetermined. The CDR3 length is 15 residues. Germline V gene sequence: CDR1 SGHTA, CDR2 FQGNSA. V was pared by 4 bases and J by 6 bases, with 18 bases between. The CDR3 nucleotides are TGTGCCAGCAGCTCGAGCCCCGTAGGAGGGTCTGAAGCTTTCTTT. Encoded protein: CASSSSPVGGSEAFF.

The V gene is TRBV11-2, the J gene TRBJ1-1, with 10 bases that match TRBD1. Germline V gene data show CDR1 as SGHAT and CDR2 as FQNNGV. The CDR3 has 16 amino acids. V lost 5 bases and J lost 0; bases outside the gene matches: 6. The CDR3 coding sequence is TGTGCCAGCAGCCGGGGACAGGGGCAAATGAACACTGAAGCTTTCTTT. Amino acids: CASSRGQGQMNTEAFF.

The V gene is TRBV6-5, the J gene TRBJ2-6; unclear D gene. This CDR3 has 17 amino acids. V dropped 6 bases and J dropped 5 bases, with 20 bases sitting between them. The germline V gene encodes CDR1 MNHEY and CDR2 SVGAGI. CDR3 in amino acids: CASSHLWTDLWANVLTF. The DNA of the CDR3 is TGTGCCAGCAGCCACCTTTGGACGGACCTCTGGGCCAACGTCCTGACTTTC.

This clonotype was detected a few times. Relative to the germline gene, one junction end is altered; a read error may explain this. The V gene is TRBV7-7, the J gene TRBJ2-2, with 10 bases identical to TRBD2. Germline loops: CDR1 SSHAT, CDR2 FNYEAQ (reference sequence). The CDR3 is 16 amino acids. CDR3 nucleotides: TGTGCTAGCAGCTTATCCCCAGCGGGAGGGACCGGGGAGCTGTTTTTT. This codes for CASSLSPAGGTGELFF.

Of note for this clonotype: Sequence at one end of the junction differs from germline and may be a read error. V usage is TRBV12-3 or TRBV12-4 and J usage is TRBJ2-7; D is ambiguous. This CDR3 spans 13 amino acids. CDR3 sequence reads: CASRSTVSDEQYF. The CDR3 DNA follows: TGTGCCAGCAGGAGTACGGTCTCCGACGAGCAGTACTTC.

This clonotype has only a few counts. The gene calls are TRBV7-2 and TRBJ2-7, with D possibly being TRBD2 (5 bases). The CDR3 runs 15 residues. Per germline, CDR1 SGHTA and CDR2 FQGNSA. With 5 bases removed from V and 0 bases from J, the gap between germline ends came to 14 bases. In DNA, the CDR3 is TGTGCCAGCAGCCCCGGACTCCTCAACTCCTACGAGCAGTACTTC. Its protein is CASSPGLLNSYEQYF.

The genes are TRBV19 and TRBJ1-5, with D perhaps matching TRBD1 (5 bases). Trimming took off 4 bases at V and 5 bases at J, with 9 bases between the two ends. The CDR3 sequence is 13 residues long. Germline CDR1 reads LNHDA; CDR2 reads SQIVND (reference sequence). The CDR3 loop is CASSNRPDQPQHF. In nucleotides, the CDR3 is TGTGCCAGTAGTAACAGGCCCGATCAGCCCCAGCATTTT. Variable domain in full (rest from reference TRBV19 and TRBJ1-5): DGGITQSPKYLFRKEGQNVTLSCEQNLNHDAMYWYRQDPGQGLRLIYYSQIVNDFQKGDIAEGYSVSREKKESFPLTVTSAQKNPTAFYLCASSNRPDQPQHFGDGTRLSIL.

This clonotype was counted ten times or more. The rearrangement links TRBV7-3 to TRBJ1-4, with D perhaps TRBD1 (6 bases). Germline CDR1 SGHTA, CDR2 FQGTGA. Trimming took 4 bases from V and 7 from J, leaving 10 bases between them. There are 13 residues in the CDR3. The CDR3 region is CASSWGPGEKLFF. CDR3 sequence (DNA): TGTGCCAGCAGCTGGGGGCCGGGTGAAAAACTGTTTTTT.